Below are 5 T cell receptor beta chains sequenced from a single sample in a study of sequential checkpoint blockade in melanoma (dated by TCRdb to between 2019 and 2020). Libraries were prepared through the immunoSEQ multiplex PCR assay. What TCRdb holds here is the immuneACCESS table cut down to in-frame rearrangements. Part of the clones is not present; checked against another copy, under half of the missing clones reflect an unresolved V gene, and the others are unexplained. The sample has about 10,000 clones on record, 55% to 85% of them singletons. Of the sample, 36% falls within the top ten clones. The treatment or condition tag for this specimen amounts to: randomized to nivolumab then ipilimumab (arm A) or the reverse (arm B). Sequencing used CD8+ T cells sorted from blood (inferred from file names), obtained from a patient given nivolumab and ipilimumab in sequence. The source of these receptors is a human donor with melanoma.

This clone has only one observation. Here the CDR3 DNA reads TGTGCCACCAGCGTATTGGGACTAGCTGGCGAGCAGTACTTC. It codes for CATSVLGLAGEQYF. The chain carries TRBV15 and TRBJ2-7; TRBD2 agrees at 9 bases. V was clipped by 5 bases and J by 6 bases; unmatched bases: 8. CDR3 length: 14 amino acids. Germline V lookup: CDR1 LNHNV, CDR2 YYDKDF (reference sequence).

The chain employs TRBV2 and TRBJ2-1; TRBD2 matches 8 bases. The V and J ends lost 4 bases and 0 bases, in that order; junction bases with no gene match: 11. Germline CDR1 is SNHLY and CDR2 is FYNNEI. The CDR3 runs to 18 residues. The CDR3 bases are TGTGCCAGCAGTGCGGCGGGGGGTGCTTACAGCTCCTACAATGAGCAGTTCTTC. Translation gives CASSAAGGAYSSYNEQFF.

J is TRBJ1-1 and V is TRBV13; tentative D call: TRBD1 (5 bases). Germline V gene sequence: CDR1 PRHDT, CDR2 FYEKMQ (reference sequence). The V end lost 0 bases, the J end lost 6 bases, and 20 bases lay between the germline ends. The CDR3 spans 17 residues. The DNA of the CDR3 is TGTGCCAGCAGCTTAGGGGGAGCTCGGGGGATAGGGGCTGAAGCTTTCTTT. It is translated as CASSLGGARGIGAEAFF.

This chain uses TRBV5-4 with TRBJ2-2; 7 bases map to TRBD2. The CDR3 runs 16 residues. CDR1 is SGHNT, CDR2 YYREEE, per germline (reference sequence). Trimming cost V 4 bases and J 1 base; bases outside gene matches: 7. Here the CDR3 reads CASSRTSGGNTGELFF. The CDR3 DNA reads as TGTGCCAGCAGCCGGACGTCGGGGGGGAACACCGGGGAGCTGTTTTTT. Filled out from reference TRBV5-4 and TRBJ2-2, the complete variable domain reads ETGVTQSPTHLIKTRGQQVTLRCSSQSGHNTVSWYQQALGQGPQFIFQYYREEENGRGNFPPRFSGLQFPNYSSELNVNALELDDSALYLCASSRTSGGNTGELFFGEGSRLTVL.

The gene calls are TRBV15 and TRBJ1-3, with D possibly matching TRBD1 (6 bases). V was pared by 3 bases and J by 4 bases, with 13 bases between. There are 15 residues in the CDR3. Per the germline V gene, CDR1 is LNHNV and CDR2 is YYDKDF (reference sequence). CDR3 sequence reads: CATSRDTGPGNTIYF. CDR3 sequence (DNA): TGTGCCACCAGCAGGGACACAGGGCCGGGAAACACCATATATTTT.